This T cell receptor (beta chain) was identified in a study of early T cells in non-severe SARS-CoV-2 infection. Germline values: CDR1 SGHAT, CDR2 FQDESV (reference sequence). J was trimmed by 10 bases and V by 7 bases; bases with no gene match: 8. This CDR3 comprises 15 residues. TCRdb redid the calling of the 5' RACE reads with MiXCR, one entry per CDR3 protein. The sample shows about 80,000 distinct CDR3 sequences, around 14% of them seen only once. This clonotype was found a few times. The source is an adult who was a healthcare worker with PCR-confirmed SARS-CoV-2 infection or an uninfected control (not recorded which). The chain combines TRBV11-1 with TRBJ2-1, with 15 bases aligning to TRBD2. Sequencing was carried out using whole blood. The CDR3 region is CASTTIGTSGGEQFF. The DNA of the CDR3 is TGTGCCAGCACCACTATTGGGACTAGCGGGGGGGAGCAGTTCTTC.